A single sample is the source of the 26 T cell receptor beta chains below, sequenced in a study of CD8+ T cells in alopecia areata (dated by TCRdb to about 2018). The library was built by means of the immunoSEQ multiplex PCR assay. For TCR sequencing, RNA was extracted from every sample and reverse transcribed into cDNA to serve as template. Not all clones reach the TCRdb copy of this immuneACCESS table, which keeps in-frame sequences only. Checked studies attribute under half of the gap to unresolved V genes and leave the rest unexplained. Across this sample there are just over 150,000 clones, with just over 65% seen only once. Of the sample, roughly 0.99% falls within the top ten clones. The time point label, as the study defines it: 4 weeks on oral tofacitinib. The treatment or condition label corresponds to: oral pan-JAK inhibitor, 5-10 mg twice daily. The sequencing here drew on CD4+ T cells sorted from blood, taken at week 4, from a patient treated with tofacitinib. These TCRs come from a human donor with alopecia areata.

This chain uses TRBV12-5 with TRBJ1-1; no firm D call. With 10 bases removed from V and 5 bases from J, the gap between germline ends came to 17 bases. Germline CDR1 LGHNT, CDR2 FRNRAP. The CDR3 is 13 amino acids. Here the CDR3 reads CATSGKGGTEAFF. In DNA, the CDR3 is TGTGCTACCTCTGGGAAGGGAGGAACTGAAGCTTTCTTT. The full variable domain, in which reference TRBV12-5 and TRBJ1-1 provide the parts outside the CDR3, is DARVTQTPRHKVTEMGQEVTMRCQPILGHNTVFWYRQTMMQGLELLAYFRNRAPLDDSGMPKDRFSAEMPDATLATLKIQPSEPRDSAVYFCATSGKGGTEAFFGQGTRLTVV.

This clone was recorded once. The chain carries TRBV9 and TRBJ1-2, with D unresolved. The ends were cut back, 0 bases at V and 4 bases at J, with 10 bases in the middle. The V gene's germline CDR1 is SGDLS and CDR2 YYNGEE. The CDR3 runs to 14 residues. This CDR3 reads CASSVARSGYGYTF. CDR3 nucleotide sequence: TGTGCCAGCAGCGTAGCTAGGTCAGGCTATGGCTACACCTTC.

This clone has a single count. The chain employs TRBV30 and TRBJ2-7; D possibly corresponds to TRBD2 (6 bases). V was cut by 2 bases and J by 6 bases, with 20 bases left in between. The CDR3 sequence is 15 residues long. The germline V gene encodes CDR1 GTSNPN and CDR2 SVGIG (reference sequence). Written as DNA, the CDR3 is TGTGCCTGGAGTATAGGGACTCCCGGGTTGGGCGAGCAGTACTTC. Translated: CAWSIGTPGLGEQYF.

The J gene is TRBJ2-5, the V gene TRBV5-6; 7 bases align to TRBD1. The CDR3 is 15 residues long. Trimming removed 0 bases from V and 5 bases from J; junction bases left unmatched: 7. Germline V gene data show CDR1 as SGHDT and CDR2 as YYEEEE. The CDR3 spells CASSLAQGNFETQYF. The CDR3 coding sequence is TGTGCCAGCAGCTTGGCACAGGGGAATTTCGAGACCCAGTACTTC.

This chain links TRBV6-5 with TRBJ2-7, with 8 bases aligning to TRBD1. V was pared by 6 bases and J by 4 bases, with 11 bases of the junction left unmatched. There are 15 residues in the CDR3. In germline, CDR1 is MNHEY, CDR2 SVGAGI. The CDR3 DNA reads as TGTGCCAGCAGCCCCAGGGGGCGATGGGGATACGAGCAGTACTTC. Protein product: CASSPRGRWGYEQYF.

This clone was seen only a few times. The chain couples TRBV29-1 to TRBJ1-5; possibly TRBD1 for D (5 bases). V was shortened by 7 bases and J by 3 bases, with 19 bases between the two germline ends. CDR1 and CDR2 (germline): SQVTM, ANQGSEA. The CDR3 sequence is 15 residues long. The CDR3 sequence: CSAVRPGRDNQPQHF. CDR3 nucleotides: TGCAGCGCTGTACGCCCAGGGAGGGACAATCAGCCCCAGCATTTT.

This chain uses TRBV25-1 with TRBJ2-7, with D maybe TRBD2 (5 bases). Looked up from germline, CDR1 is MGHDK and CDR2 is SYGVNS. V was cut by 1 base and J by 12 bases, with 10 bases left in between. The CDR3 is made up of 11 amino acids. CDR3 in DNA: TGTGCCAGCAGTGAATCGTCTAGCTGGTACTTC. Amino acids: CASSESSSWYF.

This clone appeared once. Here the CDR3 reads CASSPDGHLYGYTF. CDR3 nucleotide sequence: TGCGCCAGCAGCCCGGATGGGCACCTCTATGGCTACACCTTC. This chain connects TRBV5-1 to TRBJ1-2; D ambiguous. This CDR3 contains 14 residues. The germline gives CDR1 SGHRS, CDR2 YFSETQ. V lost 4 bases to trimming and J lost 4 bases, with 14 bases between them.

The sample holds a few counts of this clone. The chain combines TRBV19 with TRBJ2-1; D gene uncertain. The CDR3 covers 15 residues. Germline V gene sequence: CDR1 LNHDA, CDR2 SQIVND (reference sequence). The germline V and J ends were trimmed by 5 bases and 8 bases, with 19 bases remaining between them. The CDR3 DNA follows: TGTGCCAGTAGTGGCGGTGTCAGTTGGGCAGATGAGCAGTTCTTC. Translating gives CASSGGVSWADEQFF.

The table lists this clone with a few counts. V and J are TRBV9 and TRBJ2-5; TRBD1 aligns across 8 bases. There are 15 residues in the CDR3. V lost 7 bases, J lost 1 base, and 9 bases stayed unmatched. CDR1 and CDR2 (germline): SGDLS, YYNGEE. CDR3: CASGRSGTGQETQYF. For the CDR3, the DNA is TGTGCCAGCGGCAGATCCGGGACAGGCCAAGAGACCCAGTACTTC.

The chain carries TRBV5-1 and TRBJ2-7; D may be TRBD1 (6 bases). CDR3 length: 13 residues. Trimming took off 0 bases at V and 5 bases at J, with 9 bases between the two ends. Germline CDR1 and CDR2: SGHRS and YFSETQ. CDR3 amino acids: CASSLGPGDEQYF. CDR3 bases: TGCGCCAGCAGCTTGGGACCAGGGGACGAGCAGTACTTC. The full variable domain, with the rest looked up from reference TRBV5-1 and TRBJ2-7, is KAGVTQTPRYLIKTRGQQVTLSCSPISGHRSVSWYQQTPGQGLQFLFEYFSETQRNKGNFPGRFSGRQFSNSRSEMNVSTLELGDSALYLCASSLGPGDEQYFGPGTRLTVT.

The chain recombines TRBV7-2 with TRBJ2-3, with 7 bases that match TRBD2. CDR1 and CDR2 from the germline V gene are SGHTA and FQGNSA. The length of the CDR3 is 15 residues. The V segment lost 1 base and the J segment 8 bases; nucleotides outside the gene matches: 9. The CDR3 DNA sequence: TGTGCCAGCAGCTTAGTAGCGGGCGGCCTGCCTACGCAGTATTTT. Its translation is CASSLVAGGLPTQYF. Based on the CDR3 plus reference TRBV7-2 and TRBJ2-3, the full variable domain is GAGVSQSPSNKVTEKGKDVELRCDPISGHTALYWYRQSLGQGLEFLIYFQGNSAPDKSGLPSDRFSAERTGGSVSTLTIQRTQQEDSAVYLCASSLVAGGLPTQYFGPGTRLTVL.

The chain joins TRBV27 to TRBJ2-7; D remains ambiguous. The ends were cut back, 5 bases at V and 4 bases at J, with 15 bases in the middle. Germline CDR1 reads MNHEY; CDR2 reads SMNVEV (reference sequence). This CDR3 is 14 amino acids long. CDR3 nucleotides: TGTGCCAGCAGTCCCGATTCTAGGCTTTACGAGCAGTACTTC. This translates into CASSPDSRLYEQYF.

The V call is TRBV11-2, the J call TRBJ2-7; TRBD1 matches at 9 bases. The V and J ends lost 5 bases and 2 bases, in that order; junction bases with no gene match: 7. The CDR3 is 15 residues long. Germline CDR1 is SGHAT and CDR2 is FQNNGV. The CDR3 sequence: CASSPQRDRAYEQYF. CDR3 DNA: TGTGCCAGCAGCCCCCAACGGGACAGGGCCTACGAGCAGTACTTC. Full variable domain (missing parts from reference TRBV11-2 and TRBJ2-7): EAGVAQSPRYKIIEKRQSVAFWCNPISGHATLYWYQQILGQGPKLLIQFQNNGVVDDSQLPKDRFSAERLKGVDSTLKIQPAKLEDSAVYLCASSPQRDRAYEQYFGPGTRLTVT.

This rearrangement joins TRBV29-1 to TRBJ1-1, with 7 nucleotides matching TRBD1. This CDR3 comprises 13 residues. The germline CDR1 and CDR2 sequences are SQVTM and ANQGSEA. The J segment lost 5 bases and the V segment lost 5 bases, leaving 8 bases of the junction unmatched. In DNA, the CDR3 is TGCAGCGTTAATGAGGGGGCTTGGACTGAAGCTTTCTTT. Translated, it gives CSVNEGAWTEAFF.

The V gene is TRBV9, the J gene TRBJ1-1; D remains ambiguous. Germline V gene lookup returns CDR1 SGDLS and CDR2 YYNGEE. This CDR3 comprises 13 residues. V lost 0 bases to trimming and J lost 3 bases, with 6 bases between them. This CDR3 is CASSVVTDTEAFF. The CDR3 DNA reads TGTGCCAGCAGCGTAGTTACAGACACTGAAGCTTTCTTT.

The genes are TRBV5-6 and TRBJ2-6, with 9 bases identical to TRBD1. Germline trimming cut 4 bases from V and 1 base from J; bases unmatched to any gene: 3. The CDR3 has 16 amino acids. The V gene's germline CDR1 is SGHDT and CDR2 YYEEEE. CDR3 sequence (DNA): TGTGCCAGCAGCCCCGGGACAGGGTCTGGGGCCAACGTCCTGACTTTC. Protein product: CASSPGTGSGANVLTF.

The rearrangement links TRBV29-1 to TRBJ2-1; D gene unclear. The CDR3 runs to 12 residues. Trimming left V 2 bases short and J 9 bases short, with 11 bases between. Germline-derived CDR1 and CDR2 are SQVTM and ANQGSEA. CDR3 protein: CSVENSPLEQFF. For the CDR3, the DNA is TGCAGCGTTGAAAATAGCCCCCTTGAGCAGTTCTTC.

This clone was recorded only once. The chain combines TRBV29-1 with TRBJ2-5, with 7 bases identical to TRBD1. V dropped 7 bases and J dropped 2; count of bases not matched to a gene: 1. The CDR3 has 11 residues. The germline gives CDR1 SQVTM, CDR2 ANQGSEA. The CDR3 spells CSAGQQETQYF. The CDR3 DNA is TGCAGCGCGGGACAGCAAGAGACCCAGTACTTC.

This chain uses TRBV29-1 with TRBJ1-4, with D hard to call. Deletions cut 0 bases from V and 4 bases from J, with 6 bases between. The CDR3 has 13 amino acids. The germline V gene has CDR1 SQVTM and CDR2 ANQGSEA. The CDR3 region has the DNA TGCAGCGTTGAAGATCTTGGTAATGAAAAACTGTTTTTT. The encoded protein is CSVEDLGNEKLFF.

This chain joins TRBV5-6 and TRBJ1-1; 7 positions agree with TRBD1. The CDR3 runs 13 residues. The V gene's germline CDR1 is SGHDT and CDR2 YYEEEE. J gave up 8 bases and V 4 bases, and 8 bases lay outside the gene matches. The CDR3 region is CASSPTRDREAFF. DNA for the CDR3: TGTGCCAGCAGCCCTACTCGGGACAGAGAAGCTTTCTTT.

J is TRBJ2-1 and V is TRBV29-1, with 14 bases fitting TRBD2. V lost 7 bases to trimming and J lost 4 bases; unmatched junction nucleotides: 3. The CDR3 has 14 residues. CDR1 is SQVTM and CDR2 is ANQGSEA in the germline V gene. The CDR3 reads CSARTSGGYNEQFF. CDR3 nucleotides: TGCAGCGCCCGGACTAGCGGGGGGTACAATGAGCAGTTCTTC.

A single count supports this clone. The CDR3 is CAWSVIPAPDTQYF. In nucleotides, the CDR3 is TGTGCCTGGAGTGTAATCCCAGCCCCAGATACGCAGTATTTT. The chain has TRBV30 and TRBJ2-3; D is uncertain. Trimming took off 0 bases at V and 4 bases at J, with 11 bases between the two ends. The V gene's germline CDR1 is GTSNPN and CDR2 SVGIG (reference sequence). This CDR3 has 14 residues. The full variable domain, completed using reference TRBV30 and TRBJ2-3, is SQTIHQWPATLVQPVGSPLSLECTVEGTSNPNLYWYRQAAGRGLQLLFYSVGIGQISSEVPQNLSASRPQDRQFILSSKKLLLSDSGFYLCAWSVIPAPDTQYFGPGTRLTVL.

The chain couples TRBV29-1 to TRBJ2-1, with 7 bases matching TRBD1. The CDR3 totals 11 residues. Per germline, CDR1 SQVTM and CDR2 ANQGSEA. Trimming removed 7 bases from V and 7 bases from J; junction bases left unmatched: 4. CDR3 nucleotide sequence: TGCAGCGGGAGACAGGGAAATGAGCAGTTCTTC. This translates into CSGRQGNEQFF.

This rearrangement joins TRBV27 to TRBJ2-5; TRBD2 might be the D (5 bases). V was shortened by 6 bases and J by 4 bases, with 12 bases between the two germline ends. CDR3 length: 13 residues. Per the germline V gene, CDR1 is MNHEY and CDR2 is SMNVEV (reference sequence). The CDR3 nucleotides are TGTGCCAGCAGCCATCGGGGTGGAGAGACCCAGTACTTC. It is translated as CASSHRGGETQYF.

The V and J genes are TRBV27 and TRBJ2-7, with D perhaps given as TRBD1 or TRBD2 (6 bases each). V was trimmed by 5 bases and J by 5 bases, leaving 16 bases between them. Germline-derived CDR1 and CDR2 are MNHEY and SMNVEV (reference sequence). The CDR3 totals 14 residues. Here the CDR3 DNA reads TGTGCCAGCAGTCCCCGAGGGGGGAGAAACGAGCAGTACTTC. Residues: CASSPRGGRNEQYF.